One TCR beta chain is described in this entry. What antigen it recognizes has not been identified. No qualities accompany the bases; no much larger clone lies one base away. The sample is drawn from a study of blood T cells in healthy people across ages (dated by TCRdb to the mid-2010s). A note on the overall study: In model experiments, template switching captured about one uniquely barcoded TCR beta cDNA molecule for every two T cells. Four age groups were formed from the donors: young (average approximately 16 years), middle-aged (approximately 40), aged (about 68) and long-lived (approximately 80). Age-related changes in TCR beta repertoire diversity were measured in the study by deep sequencing normalized with unique cDNA molecular identifiers. The study analyzed two additional independent replicas of 1 million unique cDNA reads from the same blood draw for two donors, one aged 18 to 30 and one aged 80 or older. To avoid experimental bias, donors of different ages were randomly spread across the sequencing lanes. Results and caveats for the whole study, not just this receptor: Because the CMV infection status of the donors was unknown, age-related changes in expanded clonotypes may potentially have been confounded. Bulk unsorted PBMC profiling prevented conclusive comparison of naive and antigen-experienced compartments. Compared with the aged group, the long-lived group had more naive CD4+ T cells, fewer expanded clones and increased TCR diversity, suggesting age selection. Estimates of total diversity based on one million sequenced T cells were regarded as lower bounds and as underestimates. Observed TCR beta diversity correlated strongly with the percentage of naive T cells measured by flow cytometry. As age increased, observed TCR beta diversity per million T cells dropped in a roughly linear way, and a significant reduction was already evident by age around 41.

The germline V gene (reference sequence) gives CDR1 as DFQATT and CDR2 as SNEGSKA. Inclusive of the bounding cysteine and phenylalanine, the CDR3 is 15 residues long. Just CDR3 DNA is preserved here, 45 bases in frame from base 1. The germline V and J ends show losses of 4 bases and 6 bases respectively, and no gene match explains 9 bases of the junction. The donors were 40 or so Caucasian individuals from Russia, aged roughly 6 to 95 years, who were systemically healthy. Each donor gave ten milliliters of peripheral blood, collected into EDTA-treated Vacutainer tubes. Ficoll-Paque density-gradient centrifugation was used to isolate PBMCs, with at least 6.5 million per sample. Trizol reagent was used to extract total RNA from PBMCs, with at least 6 micrograms per sample. Naive CD45RAhigh/CD27high T cell percentages were measured by flow cytometry on a PBMC aliquot from every donor. Receptor amplification or capture employed 5' RACE. Sequenced using an Illumina HiSeq 2500. A second roughly 7 to 11 cycle PCR used a sample-barcoded 5' primer and a J-beta primer mix. Each TCR beta cDNA molecule received a unique molecular identifier from a template-switch 5' adaptor carrying 12 random nucleotides. Each sample yielded at least 2.5 million CDR3-containing paired-end reads. All of the RNA was converted into first-strand cDNA using the Mint cDNA synthesis kit, with a TRBC-specific oligonucleotide serving as the primer. Following uracil-DNA glycosylase treatment, a first 18-cycle PCR with universal primers M1SS and BC2_uni_R was performed on all cDNA. Turning to the authors' computational methods: For normalization, 1 million high-quality reads were randomly selected from each sample, with every read carrying a distinct molecular identifier. Instead of being binned into consensus sequences, reads with shared molecular identifiers were discarded. MiTCR, with a Q25 quality threshold and the strictest error-elimination algorithm, was used for CDR3 identification, clonotype clustering and error correction. Lower-bound total TCR beta diversity was estimated with a nonparametric unseen species model using Euler transformation. Starting from the raw public reads, TCRdb applied fastp trimming at Q25, assembled clones with MiXCR and retained in-frame beta chains. Every CDR3 protein is listed once, alongside the most common genes and DNA of its rows. Here the V and J calls rest on TCRdb's processing, not on the authors' analysis. Within this sample are 850,000 to 1,300,000 distinct CDR3 sequences, with more than 40% of them counted one time only. The ten biggest clones cover 18% of the sample.

The TCR comes from a woman aged 60-75 years in good health. The chain is assembled from TRBV20-1 and TRBJ1-5; 10 central nucleotides agree with TRBD1. Sequencing was done on a sample of blood. The CDR3 corresponds to CSAKSGTGVSQPQHF. Read as DNA, the sequence is TGCAGTGCTAAATCCGGGACAGGGGTTTCTCAGCCCCAGCATTTT.